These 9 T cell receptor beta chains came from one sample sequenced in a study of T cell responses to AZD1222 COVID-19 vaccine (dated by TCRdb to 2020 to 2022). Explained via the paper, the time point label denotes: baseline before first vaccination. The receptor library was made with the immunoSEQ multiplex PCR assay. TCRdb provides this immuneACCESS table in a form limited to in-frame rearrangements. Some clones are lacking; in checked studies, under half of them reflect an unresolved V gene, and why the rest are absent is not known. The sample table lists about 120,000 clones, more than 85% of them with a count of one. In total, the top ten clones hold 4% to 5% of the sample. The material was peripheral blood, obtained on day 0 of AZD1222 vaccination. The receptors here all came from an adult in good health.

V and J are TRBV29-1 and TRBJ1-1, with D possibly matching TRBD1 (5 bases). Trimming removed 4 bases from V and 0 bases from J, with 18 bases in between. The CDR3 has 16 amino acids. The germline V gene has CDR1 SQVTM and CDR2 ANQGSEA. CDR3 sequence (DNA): TGCAGCGTTGCCCCCGCCCGGGGGGTCGTGAACACTGAAGCTTTCTTT. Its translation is CSVAPARGVVNTEAFF.

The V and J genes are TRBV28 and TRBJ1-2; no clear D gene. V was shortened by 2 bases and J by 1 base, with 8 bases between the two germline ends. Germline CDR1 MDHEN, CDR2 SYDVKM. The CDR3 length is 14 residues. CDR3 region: CASSLSRGNYGYTF. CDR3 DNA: TGTGCCAGCAGTTTAAGTCGGGGTAACTATGGCTACACCTTC.

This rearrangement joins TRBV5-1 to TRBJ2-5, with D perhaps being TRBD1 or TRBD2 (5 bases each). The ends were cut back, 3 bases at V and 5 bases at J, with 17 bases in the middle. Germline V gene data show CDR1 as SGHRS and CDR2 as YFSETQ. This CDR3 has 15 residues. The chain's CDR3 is CASSSGSGRPETQYF. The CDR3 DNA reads TGCGCCAGCAGCTCAGGGAGCGGCCGGCCGGAGACCCAGTACTTC. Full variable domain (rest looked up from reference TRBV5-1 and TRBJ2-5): KAGVTQTPRYLIKTRGQQVTLSCSPISGHRSVSWYQQTPGQGLQFLFEYFSETQRNKGNFPGRFSGRQFSNSRSEMNVSTLELGDSALYLCASSSGSGRPETQYFGPGTRLLVL.

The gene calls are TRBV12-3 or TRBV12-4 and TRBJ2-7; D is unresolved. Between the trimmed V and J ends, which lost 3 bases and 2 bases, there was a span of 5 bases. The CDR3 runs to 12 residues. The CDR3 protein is CASSFFPYEQYF. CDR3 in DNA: TGTGCCAGCAGTTTTTTTCCCTACGAGCAGTACTTC.

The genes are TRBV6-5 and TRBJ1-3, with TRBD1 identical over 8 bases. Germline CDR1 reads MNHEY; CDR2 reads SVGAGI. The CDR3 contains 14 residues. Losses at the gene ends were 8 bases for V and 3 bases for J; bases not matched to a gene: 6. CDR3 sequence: CASGQGVRGNTIYF. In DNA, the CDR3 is TGTGCCAGCGGACAGGGAGTTCGTGGAAACACCATATATTTT.

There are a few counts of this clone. The CDR3 DNA reads as TGTGCCAGCAGCCTGGGCCTGAACACCGGGGAGCTGTTTTTT. Its protein product is CASSLGLNTGELFF. This chain connects TRBV7-2 to TRBJ2-2, with D uncertain. Trimming stripped 5 bases from V and 1 base from J, with 8 bases between. The CDR3 covers 14 residues. Germline V gene data show CDR1 as SGHTA and CDR2 as FQGNSA.

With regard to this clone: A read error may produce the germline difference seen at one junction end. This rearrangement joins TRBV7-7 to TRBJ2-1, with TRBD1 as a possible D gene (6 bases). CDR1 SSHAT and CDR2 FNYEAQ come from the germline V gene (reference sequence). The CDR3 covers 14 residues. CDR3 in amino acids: CASSQGLSYNEQFF. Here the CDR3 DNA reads TGTGCTAGCAGCCAGGGGCTATCCTACAATGAGCAGTTCTTC. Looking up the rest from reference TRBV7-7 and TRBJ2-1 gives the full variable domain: GAGVSQSPRYKVTKRGQDVTLRCDPISSHATLYWYQQALGQGPEFLTYFNYEAQPDKSGLPSDRFSAERPEGSISTLTIQRTEQRDSAMYRCASSQGLSYNEQFFGPGTRLTVL.

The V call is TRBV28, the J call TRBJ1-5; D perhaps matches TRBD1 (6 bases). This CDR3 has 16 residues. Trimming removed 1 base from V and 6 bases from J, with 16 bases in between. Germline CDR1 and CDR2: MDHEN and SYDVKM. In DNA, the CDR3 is TGTGCCAGCAGTTTATTAGGGGGGGGGAAAGCTCAGCCCCAGCATTTT. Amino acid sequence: CASSLLGGGKAQPQHF.

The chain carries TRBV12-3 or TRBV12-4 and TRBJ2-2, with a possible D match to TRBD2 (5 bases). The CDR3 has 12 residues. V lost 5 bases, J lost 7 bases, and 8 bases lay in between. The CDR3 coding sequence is TGTGCCAGCAGTCCGGGAAGCGGGGAGCTGTTTTTT. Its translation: CASSPGSGELFF.